This T cell receptor beta chain was recovered during a study of T cells expressing NK-cell markers. The wider study: Sorted CD3+CD56+NKG2C+, CD3+CD56+NKG2C- and CD3+CD56-NKG2C+ T cells supplied TCR beta repertoires. Study-wide results and limits: Clones of NKG2C+ T cells that had expanded were of unclear HCMV specificity.

With the 5' RACE reads reprocessed, TCRdb shows one record per CDR3 protein and no DNA. The sample has about 260,000 distinct CDR3 sequences. Concerning this clonotype: What it binds is not known.

CDR1 and CDR2 (germline): SGHNT, YYREEE (reference sequence). The CDR3 consists of 14 residues. This chain connects TRBV5-4 to TRBJ2-1. The sequence was collected from a woman between 18 and 75 years old in good health. Sequencing input: blood T cells: a sorted CD56 or NKG2C T cell subset, CD4+ or CD8+ T cells, or bulk PBMC T cells (not recorded which). This chain's CDR3 is CASSLSGSGNEQFF. The complete variable domain, with remaining parts taken from reference TRBV5-4 and TRBJ2-1, reads ETGVTQSPTHLIKTRGQQVTLRCSSQSGHNTVSWYQQALGQGPQFIFQYYREEENGRGNFPPRFSGLQFPNYSSELNVNALELDDSALYLCASSLSGSGNEQFFGPGTRLTVL.